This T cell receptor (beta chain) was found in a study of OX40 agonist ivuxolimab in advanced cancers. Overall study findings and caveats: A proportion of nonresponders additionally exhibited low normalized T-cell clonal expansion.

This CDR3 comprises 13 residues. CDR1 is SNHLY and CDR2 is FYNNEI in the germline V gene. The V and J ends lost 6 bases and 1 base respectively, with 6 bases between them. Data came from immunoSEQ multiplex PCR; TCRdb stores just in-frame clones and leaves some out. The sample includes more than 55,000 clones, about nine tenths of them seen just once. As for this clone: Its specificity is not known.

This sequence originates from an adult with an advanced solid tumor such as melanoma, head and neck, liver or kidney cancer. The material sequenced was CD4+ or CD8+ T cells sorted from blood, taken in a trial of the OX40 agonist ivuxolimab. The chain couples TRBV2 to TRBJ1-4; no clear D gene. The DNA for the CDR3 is TGTGCCAGCAGACCGGGAACTAATGAAAAACTGTTTTTT. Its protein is CASRPGTNEKLFF. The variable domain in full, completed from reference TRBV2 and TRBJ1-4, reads EPEVTQTPSHQVTQMGQEVILRCVPISNHLYFYWYRQILGQKVEFLVSFYNNEISEKSEIFDDQFSVERPDGSNFTLKIRSTKLEDSAMYFCASRPGTNEKLFFGSGTQLSVL.